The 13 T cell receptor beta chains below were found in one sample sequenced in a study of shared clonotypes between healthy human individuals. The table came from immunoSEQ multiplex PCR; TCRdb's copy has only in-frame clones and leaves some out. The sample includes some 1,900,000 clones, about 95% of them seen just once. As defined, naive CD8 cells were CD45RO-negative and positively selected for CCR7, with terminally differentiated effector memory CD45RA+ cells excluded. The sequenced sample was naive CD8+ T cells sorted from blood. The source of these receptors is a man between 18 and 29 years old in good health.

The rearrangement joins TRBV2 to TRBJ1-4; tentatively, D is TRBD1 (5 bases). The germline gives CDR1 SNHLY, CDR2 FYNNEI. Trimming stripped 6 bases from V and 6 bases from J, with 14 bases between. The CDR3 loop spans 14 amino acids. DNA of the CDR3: TGTGCCAGCAGAATTGGGGACGGCTATGAAAAACTGTTTTTT. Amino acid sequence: CASRIGDGYEKLFF.

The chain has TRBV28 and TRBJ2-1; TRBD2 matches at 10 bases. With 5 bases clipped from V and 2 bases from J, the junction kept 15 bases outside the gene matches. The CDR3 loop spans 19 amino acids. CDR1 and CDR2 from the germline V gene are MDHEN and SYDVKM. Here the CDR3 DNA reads TGTGCCAGCAGTCCCCTAACTAGCGGGGTACCGTCAACCTACAATGAGCAGTTCTTC. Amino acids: CASSPLTSGVPSTYNEQFF.

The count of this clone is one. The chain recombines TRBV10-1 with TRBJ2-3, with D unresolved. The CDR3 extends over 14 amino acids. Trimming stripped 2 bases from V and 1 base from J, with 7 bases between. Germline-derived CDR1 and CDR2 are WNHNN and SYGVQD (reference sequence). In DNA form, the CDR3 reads TGCGCCAGCAGTGAGGGTTGGGGCACAGATACGCAGTATTTT. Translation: CASSEGWGTDTQYF.

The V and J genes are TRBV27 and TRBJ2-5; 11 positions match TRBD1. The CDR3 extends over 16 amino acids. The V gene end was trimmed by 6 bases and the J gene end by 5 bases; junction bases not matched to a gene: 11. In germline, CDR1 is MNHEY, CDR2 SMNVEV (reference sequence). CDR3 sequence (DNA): TGTGCCAGCAGCCCAATGGGACAGGGGGTAGGGGAGACCCAGTACTTC. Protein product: CASSPMGQGVGETQYF.

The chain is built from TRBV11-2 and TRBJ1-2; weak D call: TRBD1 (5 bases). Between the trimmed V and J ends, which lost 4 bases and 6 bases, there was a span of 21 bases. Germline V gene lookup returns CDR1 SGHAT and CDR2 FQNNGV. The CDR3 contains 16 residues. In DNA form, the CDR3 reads TGTGCCAGCAGCTCAAGTGGGGCCCCCTTGAGGAATGGCTACACCTTC. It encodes CASSSSGAPLRNGYTF.

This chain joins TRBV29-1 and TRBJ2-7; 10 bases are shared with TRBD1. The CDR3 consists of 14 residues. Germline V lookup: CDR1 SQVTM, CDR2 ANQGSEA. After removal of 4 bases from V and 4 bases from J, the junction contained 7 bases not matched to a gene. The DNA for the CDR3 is TGCAGCGTTGTGTCCCCGGGACAGGGGTACGAGCAGTACTTC. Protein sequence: CSVVSPGQGYEQYF.

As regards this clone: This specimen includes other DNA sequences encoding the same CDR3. This chain's CDR3 is CASSLTGGLETQYF. The CDR3 coding sequence is TGTGCCAGCAGTTTAACCGGGGGGCTAGAGACCCAGTACTTC. The chain couples TRBV27 to TRBJ2-5, with D perhaps matching TRBD2 (7 bases). Trimming took off 2 bases at V and 4 bases at J, with 11 bases between the two ends. Germline CDR1 and CDR2: MNHEY and SMNVEV (reference sequence). The CDR3 has 14 residues.

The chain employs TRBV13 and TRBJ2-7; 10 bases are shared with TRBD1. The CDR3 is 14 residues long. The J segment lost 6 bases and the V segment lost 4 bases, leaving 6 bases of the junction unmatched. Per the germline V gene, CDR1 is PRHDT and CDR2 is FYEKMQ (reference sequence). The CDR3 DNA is TGTGCCAGCAGCTCCGGGACAGGGGAGTTCGAGCAGTACTTC. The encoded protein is CASSSGTGEFEQYF.

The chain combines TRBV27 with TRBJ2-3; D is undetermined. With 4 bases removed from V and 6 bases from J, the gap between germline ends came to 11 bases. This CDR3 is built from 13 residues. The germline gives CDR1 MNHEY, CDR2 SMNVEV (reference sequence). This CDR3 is CASSSRNPDTQYF. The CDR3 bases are TGTGCCAGCAGTTCAAGAAATCCGGATACGCAGTATTTT.

CDR3 sequence (DNA): TGTGCCTGGAGTGGCAGGGCTCTCGAGCAGTACTTC. It is translated as CAWSGRALEQYF. V is TRBV30 and J is TRBJ2-7; D may be TRBD1 (5 bases). CDR3 size: 12 residues. V lost 1 base and J 6 bases, leaving 10 bases between the germline ends. The germline gives CDR1 GTSNPN, CDR2 SVGIG (reference sequence).

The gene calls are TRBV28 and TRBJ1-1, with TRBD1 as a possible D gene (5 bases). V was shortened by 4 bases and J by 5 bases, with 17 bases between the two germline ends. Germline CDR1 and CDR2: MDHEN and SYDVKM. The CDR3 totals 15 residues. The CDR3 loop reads CASSSQGSRGTEAFF. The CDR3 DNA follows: TGTGCCAGCAGTTCGCAGGGTTCCCGCGGTACTGAAGCTTTCTTT.

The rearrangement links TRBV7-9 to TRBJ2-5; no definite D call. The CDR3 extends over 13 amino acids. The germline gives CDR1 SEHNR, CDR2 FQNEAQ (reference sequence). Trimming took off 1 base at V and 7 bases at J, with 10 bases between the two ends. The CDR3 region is CASSLGAIGTQYF. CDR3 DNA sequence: TGTGCCAGCAGCTTAGGAGCGATAGGGACCCAGTACTTC.

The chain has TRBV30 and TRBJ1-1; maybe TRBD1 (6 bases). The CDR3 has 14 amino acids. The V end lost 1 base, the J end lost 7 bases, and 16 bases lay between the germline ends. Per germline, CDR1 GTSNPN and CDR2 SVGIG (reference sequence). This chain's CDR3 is CAWSGPGAYDEAFF. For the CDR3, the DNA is TGTGCCTGGAGTGGTCCGGGGGCGTACGATGAAGCTTTCTTT.